This T cell receptor (beta chain) was retrieved from a study of T cell repertoires in ileal Crohn's disease. General observations from the study: Clonal expansions were more frequent in active smokers than non-smokers at surgery.

Comments on this clone: Its antigen is unidentified.

This CDR3 comprises 16 residues. Per the germline V gene, CDR1 is SGHTA and CDR2 is FQGNSA. The J segment lost 4 bases and the V segment lost 5 bases, leaving 7 bases of the junction unmatched. The repertoire was sequenced with immunoSEQ multiplex PCR; TCRdb's copy has only in-frame clones and lacks some. Altogether more than 12,000 clones are present, 60% to 80% being singletons, with the ten largest covering approximately 18%. The gene calls are TRBV7-2 and TRBJ2-7; 14 nucleotides line up with TRBD2. Sequences were obtained from ileal tissue. The clonotype comes from an adult with Crohn's disease. The CDR3 protein is CASSLRTSGGRYEQYF. Written as DNA, the CDR3 is TGTGCCAGCAGCCTTCGGACTAGCGGGGGGCGGTACGAGCAGTACTTC.